This T cell receptor beta chain was identified during a study of shared clonotypes between healthy human individuals. The protocol was immunoSEQ multiplex PCR, while the TCRdb copy is restricted to in-frame clones and leaves out a portion. The data contain around 500,000 clones, 79% of them singletons. The CDR3 is 15 residues long. V was pared by 5 bases and J by 3 bases, with 16 bases between. Germline-derived CDR1 and CDR2 are MDHEN and SYDVKM. This TCR came from a woman in her forties in good health. Some clones in this sample may be carry-over from other donors' samples. Sequencing was performed on PBMCs. The chain carries TRBV28 and TRBJ1-1; no definite D call. For the CDR3, the DNA is TGTGCCAGCAGTATAGGAGGGAGGAGGGACACTGAAGCTTTCTTT. Encoded protein: CASSIGGRRDTEAFF. Variable domain in full (rest from reference TRBV28 and TRBJ1-1): DVKVTQSSRYLVKRTGEKVFLECVQDMDHENMFWYRQDPGLGLRLIYFSYDVKMKEKGDIPEGYSVSREKKERFSLILESASTNQTSMYLCASSIGGRRDTEAFFGQGTRLTVV.